This T cell receptor (beta chain) derives from a study of T cells in Graves' hyperthyroidism and ophthalmopathy (dated by TCRdb to between 2019 and 2020). Broadly, across the study: Peripheral blood was sampled at the time of initial diagnosis, prior to any treatment. The approximately 100 discovery patients were randomly split 7:3 into training and test sets. In addition, the study compared T-cell repertoires in thyroid tissue and in blood from 6 or 7 Graves' hyperthyroidism patients. Once sampling was done, hyperthyroidism patients were given methimazole at a starting dose of 30 mg daily, whereas ophthalmopathy patients were given high-dose intravenous methylprednisolone. Prospective prediction of ophthalmopathy was tested in an independent validation cohort consisting of about 19 hyperthyroidism patients and approximately 16 patients who later progressed to ophthalmopathy. The paper describes TCR Vbeta CDR3 sequencing of 120 to 150 peripheral blood samples, made up of some 42 ophthalmopathy patients, roughly 72 hyperthyroidism patients and some 17 progressor patients. To identify distinguishing TCR V-J signatures, a discovery cohort of around 98 patients was used, comprising 40 to 45 with Graves' ophthalmopathy and approximately 57 with stable Graves' hyperthyroidism. General findings and caveats noted by the study authors: A model built on a 13 V-J signature distinguished ophthalmopathy from stable hyperthyroidism, reaching about 88% sensitivity and around 81% specificity in cross-validation and 80%/75% in testing. In validation, the model predicted progression to ophthalmopathy with approximately 71% sensitivity and roughly 75% specificity, a median of around six months before onset. No statistical method was used to fix the sample size in advance, and group allocation was not hidden from the investigators. Most expanded thyroid clonotypes (frequency above 0.001) were also detected in blood, a finding suggesting that blood repertoires may reflect thyroid immune responses.

This clonotype showed up many times. Its binding antigen is unknown. Base qualities were left out, and no much larger clone turns up one base away. The TCR beta CDR3 regions were amplified from the RNA transcripts. A first-round RT-PCR of the TCR CDR3 used the HTBI primer set with the Qiagen OneStep RT-PCR kit. Libraries were constructed in a second round of multiplex PCR, after which size selection and purification were carried out. Paired-end sequencing of the libraries was performed with 100 bp reads on an Illumina HiSeq2000. The source study handled its data this way. SOAPnuke was used to process the raw data, with reads discarded if the reads contained adapters or uncalled bases, had a mean Phred below 15, or lacked an exact constant-primer or identifier match. COPE v1.2.5 was used to merge high-quality paired reads, and clonotypes were defined as unique nucleotide sequences. MiTCR v1.1 was used to align clonotypes to the IMGT TRBV, TRBD and TRBJ reference segments. The analysis included only V-J combinations with a frequency above 0.0001, which together covered approximately 99% of the repertoires. A TCS score was defined as the ratio of F50 (clonal expansion) to E x V (chaos), with BLOSUM62-based TCRdist applied between CDR3 peptides within each V-J. Welch's t-statistics and random forest reduced just over 500 V-J features to 13, which were used in a naive Bayes classifier (R e1071). Starting from the raw public reads, TCRdb applied fastp trimming at Q25, assembled clones with MiXCR and retained in-frame beta chains. Each CDR3 protein gets just one entry, which takes the most common genes and DNA from the rows behind it. The V and J calls reflect TCRdb's pipeline rather than the authors' work. The sample yields 550,000 to 600,000 distinct CDR3 sequences; approximately 15% were counted once. Over 6% of the sample is taken by the ten largest.

Ophthalmopathy patients had moderately to severely active disease, with a Clinical Activity Score of 3 or more, a NOSPECS grade of 4 or more, and a disease duration of less than 3 months. Patients with uncontrolled infections, other autoimmune diseases, pregnancy or lactation were excluded. Diagnoses were based on clinical symptoms, serum thyroxine and TRAb, thyroid ultrasound and orbital computed tomography. PBMCs were isolated from more than 9 ml of fresh peripheral blood by Ficoll-Paque density gradient centrifugation. Trizol reagent was used to extract total RNA, and RNA quality was then checked on an Agilent 2100 Bioanalyzer. The cysteine opens and the phenylalanine closes a CDR3 of 15 amino acids. This entry keeps only the CDR3 DNA: 45 bases, framed from base 1. Reading the germline V gene gives CDR1 MDHEN and CDR2 SYDVKM. The junction shows trimming of 3 bases on V and 1 base on J, plus 11 bases between the germline ends.

This TCR derives from a young woman with Graves' ophthalmopathy. Sequencing was done on a sample of blood. The chain links TRBV28 with TRBJ2-3; the D gene is perhaps TRBD1, from 5 matching bases. The CDR3 corresponds to CASSLPDTRTDTQYF. The DNA sequence is as follows: TGTGCCAGCAGTTTGCCGGACACGCGCACAGATACGCAGTATTTT.